These T cell receptor beta chains were read from a single sample in a study of shared clonotypes between healthy human individuals. Profiled with immunoSEQ multiplex PCR; TCRdb holds only in-frame clones, not every one. The repertoire has about 380,000 clones, around 96% of them found once; the top ten carry around 0.32%. Sample: memory CD8+ T cells sorted from blood. All receptors come from a man aged 25-40 years in good health. CDR3s include the opening cysteine and the closing phenylalanine or tryptophan. D genes are given only for firm matches. The listing skips clone size in some rows; elsewhere it reads once, few, many or a size class.

clone size	V gene	J gene	D gene	CDR3 DNA	CDR3 protein
.	TRBV10-3	TRBJ2-5	.	TGTGCTCATCAGAGGACTCCCCAAGAGACCCAGTACTTC	CAHQRTPQETQYF
.	TRBV9	TRBJ1-1	.	TGTGCCAGCAGCCTGGGGGCGTCTGAAGCTTTCTTT	CASSLGASEAFF
.	TRBV28	TRBJ2-7	.	TGTGCCAGCAGCTCCAATCCGGGACGCCCGTCCTCCTACGAGCAGTACTTC	CASSSNPGRPSSYEQYF
.	TRBV19	TRBJ1-2	.	TGTGCCAGTAGTATAGGGGAGGGGCAGTGGAATGGCTACACCTTC	CASSIGEGQWNGYTF
.	TRBV6-1	TRBJ2-2	.	TGTGCCAGCAGTAAAGAGGTCTCGAACGGGGAGCTGTTTTTT	CASSKEVSNGELFF
.	TRBV4-2	TRBJ2-2	.	TGTGCCAGCAGCCAAGATAGCAGGCCCGGGGAGCTGTTTTTT	CASSQDSRPGELFF
.	TRBV27	TRBJ1-5	.	TGTGCCAGCAGTCGCAGGCGAGGAGGGAGGGGGGATAATCAGCCCCAGCATTTT	CASSRRRGGRGDNQPQHF
.	TRBV6-1	TRBJ2-7	TRBD2	TGTGCCAGCAGTGAAAGGCCGGGACTAGCGGGAGCTAATTCCTACGAGCAGTACTTC	CASSERPGLAGANSYEQYF
.	TRBV6-1	TRBJ2-1	TRBD2	TGTGCCAGCAGTGAAATCCTTGCCGGGACTAGCGGGACTGAGCAGTTCTTC	CASSEILAGTSGTEQFF
.	TRBV5-1	TRBJ1-3	.	TGCGCCAGCAGCTTGGAGGGAGGGAAAGGAAACACCATATATTTT	CASSLEGGKGNTIYF
.	TRBV5-1	TRBJ2-3	.	TGCGCCAGCAGCTCCAGGGGGACTACGTACACAGATACGCAGTATTTT	CASSSRGTTYTDTQYF
.	TRBV10-2	TRBJ2-4	.	TGCGCCAGCAGTGAGTCCGAGGGGCTAGCCAAAAACATTCAGTACTTC	CASSESEGLAKNIQYF
.	TRBV7-7	TRBJ1-3	.	TGTGCTAGCAGCCCGGGGGCTGGAAACACCATATATTTT	CASSPGAGNTIYF
.	TRBV10-1	TRBJ2-5	TRBD2	TGCGCCAGCAGTGAGAGTATGCTAGCGGAGGAGGGAGAGACCCAGTACTTC	CASSESMLAEEGETQYF
.	TRBV29-1	TRBJ1-1	.	TGCAGCGCTACAGGCGGCGGGGACACTGAAGCTTTCTTT	CSATGGGDTEAFF
.	TRBV30	TRBJ1-1	.	TGTGCCTGGAGTGTAAAGGGGGGTTCCACTGAAGCTTTCTTT	CAWSVKGGSTEAFF
.	TRBV7-9	TRBJ2-7	TRBD2	TGTGCCAGCAGCCCCGGCGGGGGGCAGCCCTACGAGCAGTACTTC	CASSPGGGQPYEQYF
.	TRBV6-5	TRBJ1-2	.	TGTGCCAGCAGTTATAATAACTATGGCTACACCTTC	CASSYNNYGYTF
.	TRBV6-1	TRBJ1-2	.	TGTGCCAGCAGTGAAGCGTTAAGGGGTAGGGGCTACACCTTC	CASSEALRGRGYTF
.	TRBV28	TRBJ2-2	.	TGTGCCAGCAAAAGACAGACTACCGGGGAGCTGTTTTTT	CASKRQTTGELFF
once	TRBV9	TRBJ1-1	.	TGTGCCAGCAGCGTAGGAACCGGGAACACTGAAGCTTTCTTT	CASSVGTGNTEAFF
.	TRBV4-1	TRBJ2-7	TRBD2	TGCGCCAGCAGCCACCTTCTAGCGGGAGGTAGCTACGAGCAGTACTTC	CASSHLLAGGSYEQYF
.	TRBV30	TRBJ1-2	.	TGTGCCTGGAACTTGGTTACTAACTATGGCTACACCTTC	CAWNLVTNYGYTF
.	TRBV7-9	TRBJ2-1	.	TGTGCCAGCAGCAAACAGGCGGCTGAGCAGTTCTTC	CASSKQAAEQFF
.	TRBV20-1	TRBJ2-3	.	TGCAGTGCCCTTCTGGGCCATACGCAGTATTTT	CSALLGHTQYF
.	TRBV5-6	TRBJ2-7	TRBD2	TGTGCCAGCAGCTCCCCTGTTAGCGGGAGAATATACGAGCAGTACTTC	CASSSPVSGRIYEQYF
.	TRBV19	TRBJ1-2	.	TGTGCCAGTAGTTCAGTTAACTATGGCTACACCTTC	CASSSVNYGYTF
once	TRBV19	TRBJ2-2	TRBD1	TGTGCCAGTAGTATCGACAGGGGGACCGGGGAGCTGTTTTTT	CASSIDRGTGELFF
.	TRBV29-1	TRBJ2-5	.	TGCAGCGTTGACCGGAACCACCAAGAGACCCAGTACTTC	CSVDRNHQETQYF
.	TRBV25-1	TRBJ2-7	.	TGTGCCAGCAGTGAATTTTCCAGTTCCTACGAGCAGTACTTC	CASSEFSSSYEQYF
.	TRBV30	TRBJ1-3	.	TGTGCCTGGAGTCAGGGGATGAGTGGAAACACCATATATTTT	CAWSQGMSGNTIYF
.	TRBV6-1	TRBJ1-2	.	TGTGCCAGCAGTGTTCGTAAAGGGGGCTATGGCTACACCTTC	CASSVRKGGYGYTF
.	TRBV7-8	TRBJ1-2	.	TGTGCCAGCAGCACTACCACAGTTAACTATGGCTACACCTTC	CASSTTTVNYGYTF
.	TRBV19	TRBJ2-1	TRBD2	TGTGCCAGTATTAGGACTAGCGGGAGCAAACAGTTCTTC	CASIRTSGSKQFF
once	TRBV5-1	TRBJ2-7	TRBD2	TGCGCCAGCAGCTTGGAGGTAGCGGGAACCTACGAGCAGTACTTC	CASSLEVAGTYEQYF
.	TRBV28	TRBJ1-1	.	TGTGCCAGCACCGTCGGGTCTACAGGGAACACTGAAGCTTTCTTT	CASTVGSTGNTEAFF
.	TRBV28	TRBJ2-1	TRBD2	TGTGCCAGCAGTTTAGCGGGAGGGCCCTATGAGCAGTTCTTC	CASSLAGGPYEQFF
.	TRBV19	TRBJ2-7	TRBD2	TGTGCCAGTAGTCGCGGGACTAGGTTCCTATACGAGCAGTACTTC	CASSRGTRFLYEQYF
.	TRBV29-1	TRBJ2-1	.	TGCAGCGTTGGGCCGGGACACTCCTACAATGAGCAGTTCTTC	CSVGPGHSYNEQFF
.	TRBV6-7	TRBJ2-7	.	TGTGCCAGCAGTTACAGGACATGCGCCTACGAGCAGTACTTC	CASSYRTCAYEQYF
.	TRBV9	TRBJ1-2	TRBD1	TGTGCCAGCAGCGTAGATGAGACAGGGATGGGGGGCTACACCTTC	CASSVDETGMGGYTF
.	TRBV28	TRBJ1-3	.	TGTGCCAGCAGTTTAGGAAACACCATATATTTT	CASSLGNTIYF
.	TRBV25-1	TRBJ2-5	TRBD2	TGTGCCAGCAGTGCATCGATGGGACTAGCGGGGATACAAGAGACCCAGTACTTC	CASSASMGLAGIQETQYF
.	TRBV10-2	TRBJ2-7	.	TGCGCCAGCAGTGAGCCGTGGCGGGAAAGCGAGCAGTACTTC	CASSEPWRESEQYF
.	TRBV5-8	TRBJ2-5	TRBD2	TGTGCCAGCAGCACCGGACTAGTTTTCGTGACCCAGTACTTC	CASSTGLVFVTQYF
.	TRBV4-1	TRBJ2-7	TRBD2	TGCGCCAGCAGCCAAGCTAGCGGGAGGACCTACGAGCAGTACTTC	CASSQASGRTYEQYF
.	TRBV6-1	TRBJ2-2	.	TGTGCCAGCAGAACCCCCGGGGCGAACACCGGGGAGCTGTTTTTT	CASRTPGANTGELFF
few	TRBV5-1	TRBJ2-3	.	TGCGCCAGCAGCTGGACAGGCACAGATACGCAGTATTTT	CASSWTGTDTQYF
.	TRBV4-1	TRBJ2-1	TRBD2	TGCGCCAGCAGCCTATCCAAACTTCCGGGACTAGCGGGAGATGAGCAGTTCTTC	CASSLSKLPGLAGDEQFF
.	TRBV5-6	TRBJ1-2	.	TGTGCCAGCAGGGGGGACGGATCTAACTATGGCTACACCTTC	CASRGDGSNYGYTF
.	TRBV6-9	TRBJ1-5	TRBD1	TGTGCCAGCACAGGGGGCAGCAATCAGCCCCAGCATTTT	CASTGGSNQPQHF
once	TRBV28	TRBJ1-1	.	TGTGCCAGCGGCCCATTCGAGTATGCTTTCTTT	CASGPFEYAFF
.	TRBV10-3	TRBJ2-7	TRBD1	TGTGCCATCAGAGCGGGACAGGGCCTACGGCAGTACTTC	CAIRAGQGLRQYF
.	TRBV7-9	TRBJ1-2	.	TGTGCCAGCAGCTTGGGGGGGAACTATGGCTACACCTTC	CASSLGGNYGYTF
.	TRBV5-6	TRBJ1-2	.	TGTGCCAGCAGCTTTACCCACAACTTAGGTGGCTACACCTTC	CASSFTHNLGGYTF
.	TRBV7-3	TRBJ2-7	.	TGTGCCAGCAGCTTGACAAGGGTCAGCTCCTACGAGCAGTACTTC	CASSLTRVSSYEQYF
.	TRBV12-1	TRBJ2-7	.	TGTGCCAGCAGCTGTCGCGAAACTTCGGGACAGGGTTACTACGAGCAGTACTTC	CASSCRETSGQGYYEQYF
.	TRBV5-4	TRBJ2-7	TRBD2	TGTGCCAGCAGCCCTGGGACTAGCGGGGTGTCCTACGAGCAGTACTTC	CASSPGTSGVSYEQYF